The rows below give T cell receptor beta chains drawn from one sample of a study of brain metastases from non-small cell lung cancer. TCRdb's table, derived via immunoSEQ multiplex PCR, lists solely in-frame clones and lacks some. The table has around 1,600 clones, 90% to 95% seen once. Sequencing was done on a sample of tissue from a brain metastasis. All receptors come from a donor over 35 with non-small cell lung cancer. Each CDR3 is given with its conserved first and last residue. D genes are given only for firm matches. Size is omitted from some rows. Given values are once, few, many or a class for expanded clones.

clone_size	cdr3_length	v_call	d_call	j_call	cdr3_nt	cdr3_aa
once	12	TRBV7-9	-	TRBJ1-1	TGTGCCAGCCAGGTGGGGGGAACTGAAGCTTTCTTT	CASQVGGTEAFF
-	14	TRBV9	-	TRBJ1-3	TGTGCCAGCAGCGTAGAAAAGGATGGAAACACCATATATTTT	CASSVEKDGNTIYF
-	15	TRBV10-1	-	TRBJ2-5	TGCGCCAGCAGTGGGGCCGCTGGGGACGGCGAGACCCAGTACTTC	CASSGAAGDGETQYF
-	13	TRBV7-2	-	TRBJ1-2	TGTGCCAGCAGCTTAGGGACGAGCTATGGCTACACCTTC	CASSLGTSYGYTF
-	13	TRBV2	-	TRBJ2-2	TGTGCCAGCAGTGTAATGGGTTCCGGGGAGCTGTTTTTT	CASSVMGSGELFF
-	16	TRBV6-6	-	TRBJ1-1	TGTGCCAGCAGTTCCTATTCCCTGTTCCAGAACACTGAAGCTTTCTTT	CASSSYSLFQNTEAFF
-	15	TRBV2	-	TRBJ1-5	TGTGCCAGCAGTGAAGAAACGTCCCCTAATCAGCCCCAGCATTTT	CASSEETSPNQPQHF
few	15	TRBV7-9	TRBD2	TRBJ2-5	TGTGCCAGCAGTTCGGGGACTAGCGAGGAGGAGACCCAGTACTTC	CASSSGTSEEETQYF
-	15	TRBV5-1	-	TRBJ1-1	TGCGCCAGCAGATCCGGGCCAGGGAGGAACACTGAAGCTTTCTTT	CASRSGPGRNTEAFF
-	13	TRBV7-2	-	TRBJ1-5	TGTGCCAGCAGCTTCGAAGGCAATCAGCCCCAGCATTTT	CASSFEGNQPQHF
-	14	TRBV2	-	TRBJ1-2	TGTGCCAGCAGTCAGGACCCAGGAGGCTATGGCTACACCTTC	CASSQDPGGYGYTF
-	16	TRBV19	TRBD1	TRBJ1-5	TGTGTCAGTACCCCGGGACAGGGACGAAGCAATCAGCCCCAGCATTTT	CVSTPGQGRSNQPQHF
-	11	TRBV5-1	-	TRBJ1-1	TGCGCCAGCAGCGGGGACACAAAAGCTTTCTTT	CASSGDTKAFF
-	14	TRBV9	-	TRBJ2-2	TGTGCCAGCAGTGAACAGAGTAACACCGGGGAGCTGTTTTTT	CASSEQSNTGELFF
-	16	TRBV7-2	-	TRBJ2-3	TGTGCCAGCAGCTTAAATACAGGCCTTAGCACAGATACGCAGTATTTT	CASSLNTGLSTDTQYF
-	16	TRBV7-2	-	TRBJ2-5	TGTGCCAGCAGCCAGGGACTGGGTCCTCCCCAAGAGACCCAGTACTTC	CASSQGLGPPQETQYF
-	17	TRBV4-3	TRBD1	TRBJ1-5	TGCGCCAGCAGCCCCTCGTGGGGGGAAGGGGGCTATCAGCCCCAGCATTTT	CASSPSWGEGGYQPQHF
-	13	TRBV5-1	-	TRBJ1-4	TGCGCCAGCAGCTTGCTCAGAAATGAAAAACTGTTTTTT	CASSLLRNEKLFF
-	15	TRBV5-1	TRBD2	TRBJ2-1	TGCGCCAGCCGATTTGGGGCTAGCGGGAACCATGAGCAGTTCTTC	CASRFGASGNHEQFF
-	12	TRBV29-1	-	TRBJ2-2	TGCAGCGTTTATCTGAACACCGGGGAGCTGTTTTTT	CSVYLNTGELFF
-	16	TRBV7-2	TRBD1	TRBJ1-4	TGTGCCAGCAGCTTAGGGACAGGGGGCATGAGTGAAAAACTGTTTTTT	CASSLGTGGMSEKLFF
-	13	TRBV27	-	TRBJ2-2	TGTGCCAGCAGTTTATCCCGGACAAGGGAGCTGTTTTTT	CASSLSRTRELFF
-	13	TRBV2	TRBD1	TRBJ2-3	TGTGCCAGCAGTGGTGACAGGGGTGATACGCAGTATTTT	CASSGDRGDTQYF
-	15	TRBV23-1	-	TRBJ2-3	TGCGCCAGCAGTCAGGGGGCGCGGAGCACAGATACGCAGTATTTT	CASSQGARSTDTQYF
-	14	TRBV4-1	-	TRBJ2-2	TGCGCCAGCTTGGACACCGCGAACACCGGGGAGCTGTTTTTT	CASLDTANTGELFF
-	15	TRBV12-5	-	TRBJ2-5	TGTGCTAGTGGTTGGAACACAAGGGGCCAAGAGACCCAGTACTTC	CASGWNTRGQETQYF
-	16	TRBV7-9	TRBD2	TRBJ2-5	TGTGCCAGCAGCCGTGCTGCGGGACTAGGAAGCGAGACCCAGTACTTC	CASSRAAGLGSETQYF
-	14	TRBV5-5	-	TRBJ1-6	TGTGCCAGCAGCTTGGGGACCCCTAATTCACCCCTCCACTTT	CASSLGTPNSPLHF
-	14	TRBV19	-	TRBJ1-5	TGTGCCAGTAGTCTTTACAGGGATAATCAGCCCCAGCATTTT	CASSLYRDNQPQHF
-	14	TRBV19	TRBD1	TRBJ2-5	TGTGCCAGTACCCCGACAGGGGTTATAGAGACCCAGTACTTC	CASTPTGVIETQYF
few	13	TRBV7-9	-	TRBJ2-1	TGTGCCAGCCTAGTGGTTACGGGGAATGAGCAGTTCTTC	CASLVVTGNEQFF
-	14	TRBV29-1	TRBD2	TRBJ2-1	TGCAGCATATTAACTGGGACTAGTTCCAATGAGCAGTTCTTC	CSILTGTSSNEQFF
-	15	TRBV7-2	TRBD2	TRBJ2-3	TGTGCCAGCAGCTTAGGACTAGCGGGCCCAGATACGCAGTATTTT	CASSLGLAGPDTQYF
-	20	TRBV12-2	-	TRBJ1-5	TGTGCAAGTCGACTAGCGGGACAGGGGGCTCTCGGCGCCGTTAATCAGCCCCAGCATTTT	CASRLAGQGALGAVNQPQHF
-	14	TRBV9	-	TRBJ2-5	TGTGCCAGCAGCGTAGACAGGGCCCAAGAGACCCAGTACTTC	CASSVDRAQETQYF
-	16	TRBV18	TRBD2	TRBJ2-3	TGTGCCAGCTCACCACCCAGCGGGGGGTTTGGAGATACGCAGTATTTT	CASSPPSGGFGDTQYF
-	14	TRBV11-3	-	TRBJ1-1	TGTGCCAGCAGCCTAGGGGCCGATAACACTGAAGCTTTCTTT	CASSLGADNTEAFF
-	13	TRBV6-2/TRBV6-3	-	TRBJ2-1	TGTGCCAGCAGTTACCTTCGGGTCTATGAGCAGTTCTTC	CASSYLRVYEQFF
-	16	TRBV9	TRBD2	TRBJ2-5	TGTGCCAGCAGCGGGACTAGCGGGGGGGCCTTCGAGACCCAGTACTTC	CASSGTSGGAFETQYF
-	17	TRBV19	-	TRBJ2-3	TGTGCCAGTAGTATAGCGAGAGGGACACCTCGCACAGATACGCAGTATTTT	CASSIARGTPRTDTQYF
-	15	TRBV30	-	TRBJ1-1	TGTGCCTGGAGTGCCCTCCCGGGCTCGAACACTGAAGCTTTCTTT	CAWSALPGSNTEAFF
-	15	TRBV4-1	-	TRBJ2-2	TGCGCCAGCAGCCACAGTACAGGGACCCGCGGGGAGCTGTTTTTT	CASSHSTGTRGELFF
once	14	TRBV9	-	TRBJ2-5	TGTGCCAGCAGCGTAGAACCCAACCAAGAGACCCAGTACTTC	CASSVEPNQETQYF
-	15	TRBV7-3	TRBD2	TRBJ2-3	TGTGCCAGCAGCTTAATTGCGGGGGGCACAGATACGCAGTATTTT	CASSLIAGGTDTQYF
-	15	TRBV18	-	TRBJ1-6	TGTGCCAGCTCACCATCCGGAGTAATTAATTCACCCCTCCACTTT	CASSPSGVINSPLHF